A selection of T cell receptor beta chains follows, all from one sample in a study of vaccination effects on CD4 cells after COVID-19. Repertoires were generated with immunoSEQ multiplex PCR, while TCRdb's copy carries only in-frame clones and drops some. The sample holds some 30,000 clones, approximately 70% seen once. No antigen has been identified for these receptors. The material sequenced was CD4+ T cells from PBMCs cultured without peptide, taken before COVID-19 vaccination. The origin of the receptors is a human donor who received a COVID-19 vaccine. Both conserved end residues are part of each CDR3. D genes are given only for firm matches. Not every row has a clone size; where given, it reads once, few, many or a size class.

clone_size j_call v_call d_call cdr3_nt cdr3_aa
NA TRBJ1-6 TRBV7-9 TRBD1 TGTGCCAGCAACCACAGGGGATCACCCCTCCACTTT CASNHRGSPLHF
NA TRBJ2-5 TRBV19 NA TGTGCCAGTAGTAACGGACCTCCGCCAGGGACCCAGTACTTC CASSNGPPPGTQYF
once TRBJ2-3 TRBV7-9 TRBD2 TGTGCCAGCAGCTTCGGACTAGCGGGGATAACTAGCACAGATACGCAGTATTTT CASSFGLAGITSTDTQYF
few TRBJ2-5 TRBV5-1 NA TGCGCCAGCAGCTTGGCGTCAGGTCAGGAGACCCAGTACTTC CASSLASGQETQYF
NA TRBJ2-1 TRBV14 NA TGTGCCAGCAGCAAATACAATGAGCAGTTCTTC CASSKYNEQFF
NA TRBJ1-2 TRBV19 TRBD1 TGTGCCAGTAGTACCGACAGGGGGAGTAGCTACACCTTC CASSTDRGSSYTF
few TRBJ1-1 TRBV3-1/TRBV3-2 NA TGTGCCAGCAGCCTCGTCGATTGGTCCCCCACTGAAGCTTTCTTT CASSLVDWSPTEAFF
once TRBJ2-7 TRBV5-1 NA TGCGCCAGCAGTGACGCGCGGGGCTCCTACGAGCAGTACTTC CASSDARGSYEQYF
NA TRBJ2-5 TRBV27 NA TGTGCCAGCAGGGACAGTTACCAAGAGACCCAGTACTTC CASRDSYQETQYF
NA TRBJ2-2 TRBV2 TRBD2 TGTGCCAGCAGTGATGGGCGGGGGGGAAGTACGGGGACCGGGGAGCTGTTTTTT CASSDGRGGSTGTGELFF
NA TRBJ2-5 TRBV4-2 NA TGTGCCAGCAGCCAACCGGGACATCTGAAGACCCAGTACTTC CASSQPGHLKTQYF
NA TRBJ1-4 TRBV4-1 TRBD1 TGCGCCAGCAGCCGACAGATATGGTTGACAGGGGACAACGGAAGGGAAAAACTGTTTTTT CASSRQIWLTGDNGREKLFF
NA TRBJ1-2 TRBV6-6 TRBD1 TGTGCCAGCAGTTACTCGTCAGGGGGCGGCTACACCTTC CASSYSSGGGYTF
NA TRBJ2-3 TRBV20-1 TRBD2 TGCAGTGCTAGTCGTTCCGGGACTAGCGTCACAGATACGCAGTATTTT CSASRSGTSVTDTQYF
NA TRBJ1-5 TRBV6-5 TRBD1 TGTGCCAGCAAACCAACAGGGGATAGCAATCAGCCCCAGCATTTT CASKPTGDSNQPQHF
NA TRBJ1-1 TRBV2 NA TGTGCCAGCACCTCCGTTTGGGGGACGAACACTGAAGCTTTCTTT CASTSVWGTNTEAFF
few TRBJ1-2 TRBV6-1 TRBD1 TGTGCCAGCAGTGATCGGGCAGGGGGAGGTACCTTC CASSDRAGGGTF
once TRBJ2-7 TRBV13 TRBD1 TGTGCCAGCAGCTTACGACCCTCCGGACAGGGGGACTTC CASSLRPSGQGDF
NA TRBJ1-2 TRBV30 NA TGTGCCTGGAGCGCACTAAACTATGGCTACACCTTC CAWSALNYGYTF
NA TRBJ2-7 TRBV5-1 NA TGCGCCAGCAGCTTGGAGGGGCGGAGCTCCTACGAGCAGTACTTC CASSLEGRSSYEQYF
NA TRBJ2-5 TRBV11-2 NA TGTGCCAGCAGCTTAACTATCTATGTTACTAAGGAGACCCAGTACTTC CASSLTIYVTKETQYF
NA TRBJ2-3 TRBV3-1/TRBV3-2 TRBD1 TGTGCCAGCAGCCTTGGACAGGGGGGAACAGATACGCAGTATTTT CASSLGQGGTDTQYF
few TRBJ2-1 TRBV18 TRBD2 TGTGCCAGCTCACCTAGACTAGCGGGGGGGTACAATGAGCAGTTCTTC CASSPRLAGGYNEQFF
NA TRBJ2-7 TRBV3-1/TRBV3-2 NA TGTGCCAGCAGCCAAGTATCCGTGTCCTACGAGCAGTACTTC CASSQVSVSYEQYF